The text below deals with one T cell receptor (beta chain). V lost 3 bases and J lost 0, with 12 bases in between. CDR3 length: 15 amino acids. CDR1 is MNHEY and CDR2 is SVGAGI in the germline V gene. These data are taken from a study of early T cells in non-severe SARS-CoV-2 infection. TCRdb fed the 5' RACE reads into MiXCR, producing one record per CDR3 protein. Of over 50,000 distinct CDR3 sequences listed, more than 10% are singletons. The origin of this receptor is an adult who was a healthcare worker with PCR-confirmed SARS-CoV-2 infection or an uninfected control (not recorded which). The V call is TRBV6-5, the J call TRBJ2-7; weak D call: TRBD1 (6 bases). Sample: whole blood. In nucleotides, the CDR3 is TGTGCCAGCAGTTATGGCAGGGGAAGCTCCTACGAGCAGTACTTC. Protein product: CASSYGRGSSYEQYF.